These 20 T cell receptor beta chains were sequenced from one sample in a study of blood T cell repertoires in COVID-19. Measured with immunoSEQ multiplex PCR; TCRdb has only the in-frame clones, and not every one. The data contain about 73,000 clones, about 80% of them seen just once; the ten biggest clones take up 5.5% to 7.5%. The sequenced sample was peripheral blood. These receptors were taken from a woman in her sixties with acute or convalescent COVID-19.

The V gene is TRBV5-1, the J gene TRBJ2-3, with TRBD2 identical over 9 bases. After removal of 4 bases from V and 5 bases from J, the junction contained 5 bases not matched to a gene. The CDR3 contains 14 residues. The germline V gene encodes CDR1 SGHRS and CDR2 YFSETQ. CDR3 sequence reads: CASSPLAGRDTQYF. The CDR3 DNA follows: TGCGCCAGCAGCCCACTAGCGGGTAGAGATACGCAGTATTTT.

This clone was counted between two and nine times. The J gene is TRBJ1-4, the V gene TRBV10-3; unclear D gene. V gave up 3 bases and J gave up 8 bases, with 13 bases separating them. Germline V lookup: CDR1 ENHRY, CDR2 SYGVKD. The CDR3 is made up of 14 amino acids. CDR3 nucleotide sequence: TGTGCCATCAGTGAAGGCAGGTCCGGAGAAAAACTGTTTTTT. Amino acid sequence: CAISEGRSGEKLFF.

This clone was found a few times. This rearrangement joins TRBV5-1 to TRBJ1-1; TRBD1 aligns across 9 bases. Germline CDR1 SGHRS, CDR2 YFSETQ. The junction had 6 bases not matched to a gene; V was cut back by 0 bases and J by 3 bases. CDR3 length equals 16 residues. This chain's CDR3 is CASSLAGQGLDTEAFF. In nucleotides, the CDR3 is TGCGCCAGCAGCTTGGCGGGACAGGGATTAGACACTGAAGCTTTCTTT.

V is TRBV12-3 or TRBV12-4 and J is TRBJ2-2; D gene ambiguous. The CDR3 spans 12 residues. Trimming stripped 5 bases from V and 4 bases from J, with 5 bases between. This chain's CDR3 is CASSEVTGELFF. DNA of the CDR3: TGTGCCAGCAGTGAGGTCACCGGGGAGCTGTTTTTT.

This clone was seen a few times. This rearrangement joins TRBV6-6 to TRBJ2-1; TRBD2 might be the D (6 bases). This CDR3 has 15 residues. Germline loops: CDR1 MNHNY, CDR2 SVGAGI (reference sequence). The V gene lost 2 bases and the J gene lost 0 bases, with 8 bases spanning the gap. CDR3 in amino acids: CASSYGGLSYNEQFF. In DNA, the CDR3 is TGTGCCAGCAGTTACGGGGGACTCTCCTACAATGAGCAGTTCTTC.

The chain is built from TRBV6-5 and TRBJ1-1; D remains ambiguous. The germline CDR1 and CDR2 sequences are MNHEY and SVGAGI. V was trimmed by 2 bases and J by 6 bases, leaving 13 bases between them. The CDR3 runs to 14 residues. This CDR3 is CASSYNFWSPEAFF. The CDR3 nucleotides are TGTGCCAGCAGTTACAATTTTTGGAGCCCTGAAGCTTTCTTT.

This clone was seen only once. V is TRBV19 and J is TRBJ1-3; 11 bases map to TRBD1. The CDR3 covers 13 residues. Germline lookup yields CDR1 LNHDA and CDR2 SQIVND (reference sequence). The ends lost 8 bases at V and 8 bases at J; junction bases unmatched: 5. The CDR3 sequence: CASSDRGRDTIYF. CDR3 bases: TGTGCCAGTTCGGACAGGGGGCGCGACACCATATATTTT. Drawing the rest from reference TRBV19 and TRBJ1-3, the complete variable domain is DGGITQSPKYLFRKEGQNVTLSCEQNLNHDAMYWYRQDPGQGLRLIYYSQIVNDFQKGDIAEGYSVSREKKESFPLTVTSAQKNPTAFYLCASSDRGRDTIYFGEGSWLTVV.

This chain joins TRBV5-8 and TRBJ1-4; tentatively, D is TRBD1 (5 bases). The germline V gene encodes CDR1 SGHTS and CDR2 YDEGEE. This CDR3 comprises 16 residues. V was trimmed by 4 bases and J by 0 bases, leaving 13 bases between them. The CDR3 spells CASSQQEPATNEKLFF. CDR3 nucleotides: TGTGCCAGCAGCCAACAGGAGCCTGCAACTAATGAAAAACTGTTTTTT.

CDR3 in DNA: TGTGCCAGCAGCTTTAGGCTAGGACAGGAGAACACTGAAGCTTTCTTT. Translation: CASSFRLGQENTEAFF. V usage is TRBV7-6 and J usage is TRBJ1-1; 7 nucleotides agree with TRBD1. The V and J ends lost 3 bases and 1 base, in that order; junction bases with no gene match: 8. CDR1 SGHVS and CDR2 FNYEAQ come from the germline V gene. The CDR3 contains 16 residues.

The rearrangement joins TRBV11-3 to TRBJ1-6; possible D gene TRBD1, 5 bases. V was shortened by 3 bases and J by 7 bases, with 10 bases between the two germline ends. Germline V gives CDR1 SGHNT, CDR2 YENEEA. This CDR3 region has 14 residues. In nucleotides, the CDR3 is TGTGCCAGCAGCTTGGGGGGTAAGAATTCACCCCTCCACTTT. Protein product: CASSLGGKNSPLHF.

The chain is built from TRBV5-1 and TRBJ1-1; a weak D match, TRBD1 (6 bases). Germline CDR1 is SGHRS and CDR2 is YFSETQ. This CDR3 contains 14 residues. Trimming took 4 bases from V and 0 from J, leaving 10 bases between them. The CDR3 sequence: CASSPRGLNTEAFF. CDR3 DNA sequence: TGCGCCAGCAGCCCCAGGGGCCTGAACACTGAAGCTTTCTTT.

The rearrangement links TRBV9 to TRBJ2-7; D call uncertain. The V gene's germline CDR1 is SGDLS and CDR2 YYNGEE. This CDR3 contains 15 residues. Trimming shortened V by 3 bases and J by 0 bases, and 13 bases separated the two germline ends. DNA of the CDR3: TGTGCCAGCAGCGCTACCGGGTCGCCCTCCTACGAGCAGTACTTC. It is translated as CASSATGSPSYEQYF. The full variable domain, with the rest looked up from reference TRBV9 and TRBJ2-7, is DSGVTQTPKHLITATGQRVTLRCSPRSGDLSVYWYQQSLDQGLQFLIQYYNGEERAKGNILERFSAQQFPDLHSELNLSSLELGDSALYFCASSATGSPSYEQYFGPGTRLTVT.

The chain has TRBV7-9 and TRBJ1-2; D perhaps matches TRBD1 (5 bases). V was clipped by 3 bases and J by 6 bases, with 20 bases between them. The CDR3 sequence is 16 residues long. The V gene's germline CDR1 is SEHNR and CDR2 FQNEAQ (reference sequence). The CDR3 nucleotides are TGTGCCAGCAGCTTCACCGTGGGACTTAGAAATAATGGCTACACCTTC. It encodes CASSFTVGLRNNGYTF.

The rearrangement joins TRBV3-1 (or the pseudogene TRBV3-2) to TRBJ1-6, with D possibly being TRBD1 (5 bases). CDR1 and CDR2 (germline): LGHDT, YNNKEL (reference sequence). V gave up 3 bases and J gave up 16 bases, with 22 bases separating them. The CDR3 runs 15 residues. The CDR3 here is CASSHGRPLGPPLHF. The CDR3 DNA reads TGTGCCAGCAGCCACGGACGGCCGCTGGGGCCGCCGCTCCACTTT.

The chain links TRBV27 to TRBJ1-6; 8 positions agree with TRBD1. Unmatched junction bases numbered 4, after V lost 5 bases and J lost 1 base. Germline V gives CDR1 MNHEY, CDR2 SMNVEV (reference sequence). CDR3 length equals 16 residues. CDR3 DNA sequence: TGTGCCAGCAGTCAAAGGACAGGGTCCTATAATTCACCCCTCCACTTT. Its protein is CASSQRTGSYNSPLHF.

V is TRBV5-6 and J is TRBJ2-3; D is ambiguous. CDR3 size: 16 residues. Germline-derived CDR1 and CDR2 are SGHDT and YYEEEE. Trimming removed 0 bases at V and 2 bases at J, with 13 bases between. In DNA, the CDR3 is TGTGCCAGCAGCTTGGCGTCGAGACACACCACAGATACGCAGTATTTT. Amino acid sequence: CASSLASRHTTDTQYF.

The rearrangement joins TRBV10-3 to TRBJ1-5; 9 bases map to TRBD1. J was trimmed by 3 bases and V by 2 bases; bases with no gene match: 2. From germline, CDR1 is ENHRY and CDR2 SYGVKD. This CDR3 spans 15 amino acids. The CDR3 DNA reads TGTGCCATCAGTGAGGGGGACAGGGCCAATCAGCCCCAGCATTTT. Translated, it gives CAISEGDRANQPQHF.

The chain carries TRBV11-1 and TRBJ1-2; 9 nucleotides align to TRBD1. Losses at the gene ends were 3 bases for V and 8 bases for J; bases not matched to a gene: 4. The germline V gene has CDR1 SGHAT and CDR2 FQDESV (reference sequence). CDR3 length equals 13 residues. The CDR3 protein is CASSFTGGAGYTF. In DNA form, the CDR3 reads TGTGCCAGCAGCTTTACAGGGGGCGCAGGCTACACCTTC.

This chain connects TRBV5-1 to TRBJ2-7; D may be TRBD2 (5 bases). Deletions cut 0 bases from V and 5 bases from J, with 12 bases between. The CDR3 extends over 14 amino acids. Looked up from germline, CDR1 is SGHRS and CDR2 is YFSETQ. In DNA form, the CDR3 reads TGCGCCAGCAGCTTGGGACTAATCTCGGACGAGCAGTACTTC. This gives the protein CASSLGLISDEQYF.

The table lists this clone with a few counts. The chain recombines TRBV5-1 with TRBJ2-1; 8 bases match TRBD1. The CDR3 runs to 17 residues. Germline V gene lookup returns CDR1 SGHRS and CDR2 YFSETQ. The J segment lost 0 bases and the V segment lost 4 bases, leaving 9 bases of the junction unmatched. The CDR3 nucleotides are TGCGCCAGCAGCGGGGGACAGGCCCTCGGCTCCTACAATGAGCAGTTCTTC. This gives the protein CASSGGQALGSYNEQFF. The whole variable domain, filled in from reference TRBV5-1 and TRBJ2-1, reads KAGVTQTPRYLIKTRGQQVTLSCSPISGHRSVSWYQQTPGQGLQFLFEYFSETQRNKGNFPGRFSGRQFSNSRSEMNVSTLELGDSALYLCASSGGQALGSYNEQFFGPGTRLTVL.